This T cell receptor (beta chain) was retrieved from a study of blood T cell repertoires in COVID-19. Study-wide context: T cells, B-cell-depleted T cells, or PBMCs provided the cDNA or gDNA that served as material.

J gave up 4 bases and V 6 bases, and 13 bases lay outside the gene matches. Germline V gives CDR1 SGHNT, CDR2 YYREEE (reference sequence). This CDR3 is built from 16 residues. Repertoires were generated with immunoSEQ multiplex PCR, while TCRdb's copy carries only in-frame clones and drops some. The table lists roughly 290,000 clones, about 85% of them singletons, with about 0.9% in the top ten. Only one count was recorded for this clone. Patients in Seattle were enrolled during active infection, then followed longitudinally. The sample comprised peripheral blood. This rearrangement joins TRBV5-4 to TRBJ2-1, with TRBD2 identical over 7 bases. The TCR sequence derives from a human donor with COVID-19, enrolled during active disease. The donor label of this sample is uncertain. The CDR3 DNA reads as TGTGCCAGCAACCCAAGAGGGGAGGGGATATACAATGAGCAGTTCTTC. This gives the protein CASNPRGEGIYNEQFF.